The 4 T cell receptor beta chains listed next were all sequenced from one sample in a study of blood T cell repertoires in COVID-19. Here immunoSEQ multiplex PCR was the method, and the copy in TCRdb shows in-frame clones only, minus some. The sample includes approximately 270,000 clones, roughly 85% seen only once; the top ten take around 4.5%. Sequenced sample: PBMCs or T cells enriched from blood (not recorded which). The receptors derive from a woman aged 30 to 39 who had recovered from COVID-19.

The rearrangement links TRBV5-1 to TRBJ1-2; D perhaps matches TRBD1 (6 bases). Germline V lookup: CDR1 SGHRS, CDR2 YFSETQ. The CDR3 runs to 16 residues. V lost 2 bases and J lost 8, with 22 bases in between. The CDR3 coding sequence is TGCGCCAGCAGCTTACTCTCCGTGACAGGCGGCTCGGGCTACACCTTC. Its translation: CASSLLSVTGGSGYTF.

This clone was found once. The chain couples TRBV19 to TRBJ2-2, with D possibly matching TRBD2 (5 bases). V lost 3 bases to trimming and J lost 7 bases, with 18 bases between them. Germline V CDR1 and CDR2: LNHDA, SQIVND (reference sequence). The CDR3 loop spans 16 amino acids. This CDR3 reads CASSIQEARSGGELFF. The CDR3 bases are TGTGCCAGTAGTATTCAGGAAGCCCGAAGCGGCGGGGAGCTGTTTTTT.

The J gene is TRBJ1-1, the V gene TRBV7-9; D is ambiguous. This CDR3 has 13 residues. Germline CDR1 is SEHNR and CDR2 is FQNEAQ (reference sequence). With 1 base removed from V and 4 bases from J, the gap between germline ends came to 7 bases. The CDR3 bases are TGTGCCAGCAGCTTAGGATCGAGCACTGAAGCTTTCTTT. This encodes CASSLGSSTEAFF. The variable domain in full, completed from reference TRBV7-9 and TRBJ1-1, reads DTGVSQNPRHKITKRGQNVTFRCDPISEHNRLYWYRQTLGQGPEFLTYFQNEAQLEKSRLLSDRFSAERPKGSFSTLEIQRTEQGDSAMYLCASSLGSSTEAFFGQGTRLTVV.

The chain links TRBV5-1 to TRBJ2-2; 7 bases are shared with TRBD1. Trimming at V came to 5 bases and at J to 5 bases, leaving 15 bases not matched to a gene. This CDR3 has 17 residues. Per the germline V gene, CDR1 is SGHRS and CDR2 is YFSETQ. CDR3 sequence (DNA): TGCGCCAGCAGTTACTTACCCGGACAGGCCCAAACCGGGGAGCTGTTTTTT. It specifies CASSYLPGQAQTGELFF.